The 18 T cell receptor beta chains below all came from one sample that was sequenced in a study of beta chain features in type 1 diabetes. All of the isolated RNA was reverse transcribed, so expressed TCRB transcripts were sequenced. Data came from immunoSEQ multiplex PCR; TCRdb stores just in-frame clones and leaves some out. The profile shows roughly 290,000 clones, approximately 8% of them singletons. The sequenced sample consisted of central memory CD4+ T cells from blood. The receptors derive from a woman aged 18-29 years in good health.

This clone was picked up a small number of times. The CDR3 region is CASSMTLRGPRTGELFF. CDR3 nucleotides: TGTGCCAGTAGTATGACGCTCCGGGGACCGCGGACCGGGGAGCTGTTTTTT. The chain couples TRBV19 to TRBJ2-2, with D perhaps matching TRBD1 or TRBD2 (5 bases each). Trimming cost V 3 bases and J 5 bases, with 19 bases left between them. The CDR3 spans 17 residues. Germline loops: CDR1 LNHDA, CDR2 SQIVND (reference sequence). Full variable domain (outside the CDR3, taken from reference TRBV19 and TRBJ2-2): DGGITQSPKYLFRKEGQNVTLSCEQNLNHDAMYWYRQDPGQGLRLIYYSQIVNDFQKGDIAEGYSVSREKKESFPLTVTSAQKNPTAFYLCASSMTLRGPRTGELFFGEGSRLTVL.

V and J are TRBV5-1 and TRBJ2-2; possibly TRBD1 for D (5 bases). Germline-derived CDR1 and CDR2 are SGHRS and YFSETQ. Trimming stripped 4 bases from V and 3 bases from J, with 10 bases between. This CDR3 region has 14 residues. The CDR3 DNA sequence: TGCGCCAGCAGCCAGAGCAGGGACACCGGGGAGCTGTTTTTT. It specifies CASSQSRDTGELFF.

The chain recombines TRBV5-1 with TRBJ1-6, with TRBD1 identical over 7 bases. V lost 0 bases to trimming and J lost 5 bases; unmatched junction nucleotides: 8. Germline CDR1 reads SGHRS; CDR2 reads YFSETQ. The CDR3 consists of 17 residues. The chain's CDR3 is CASSLEQGWPNNSPLHF. CDR3 DNA: TGCGCCAGCAGCTTGGAACAGGGGTGGCCGAATAATTCACCCCTCCACTTT.

This sequence joins TRBV9 and TRBJ2-6; tentatively, D is TRBD2 (5 bases). V lost 4 bases, J lost 1 base, and 18 bases lay in between. The CDR3 runs to 18 residues. Germline V CDR1 and CDR2: SGDLS, YYNGEE. The CDR3 region has the DNA TGTGCCAGCAGCCCCACCGGGAATTCCCCATCTGGGGCCAACGTCCTGACTTTC. Its translation: CASSPTGNSPSGANVLTF.

This clone was counted only a few times. This specimen includes other DNA sequences encoding the same CDR3. V usage is TRBV28 and J usage is TRBJ1-2; D not certain. Germline CDR1 is MDHEN and CDR2 is SYDVKM. V was shortened by 3 bases and J by 2 bases, with 7 bases between the two germline ends. The CDR3 length is 13 residues. For the CDR3, the DNA is TGTGCCAGCAGTTTCAGCAGAAACTATGGCTACACCTTC. This codes for CASSFSRNYGYTF.

The rearrangement joins TRBV29-1 to TRBJ2-2; 10 bases match TRBD1. The CDR3 sequence is 13 residues long. The V gene end was trimmed by 4 bases and the J gene end by 8 bases; junction bases not matched to a gene: 4. Looked up from germline, CDR1 is SQVTM and CDR2 is ANQGSEA. The CDR3 nucleotides are TGCAGCGTTGTGACAGGGGGCCTTGGGGAGCTGTTTTTT. This translates into CSVVTGGLGELFF.

This clone came up a few times. The chain uses TRBV7-9 and TRBJ1-1; tentatively, D is TRBD1 (5 bases). Trimming removed 5 bases at V and 8 bases at J, with 18 bases between. Germline CDR1 reads SEHNR; CDR2 reads FQNEAQ (reference sequence). The CDR3 runs to 14 residues. DNA for the CDR3: TGTGCCAGCAGCCCAGGTAGGGGAACCGGCGAAGCTTTCTTT. This translates into CASSPGRGTGEAFF. The complete variable domain, with remaining parts taken from reference TRBV7-9 and TRBJ1-1, reads DTGVSQNPRHKITKRGQNVTFRCDPISEHNRLYWYRQTLGQGPEFLTYFQNEAQLEKSRLLSDRFSAERPKGSFSTLEIQRTEQGDSAMYLCASSPGRGTGEAFFGQGTRLTVV.

This clone appeared many times. Other DNA sequences in this specimen translate into the identical CDR3. The chain is built from TRBV7-2 and TRBJ1-1; D is ambiguous. Trimming removed 2 bases at V and 1 base at J, with 8 bases between. The germline gives CDR1 SGHTA, CDR2 FQGNSA. This CDR3 is built from 14 residues. CDR3 DNA: TGTGCCAGCAGCTTAAGCGGAGGGAACACTGAAGCTTTCTTT. Residues: CASSLSGGNTEAFF. The entire variable domain, with the rest obtained from reference TRBV7-2 and TRBJ1-1, is as follows: GAGVSQSPSNKVTEKGKDVELRCDPISGHTALYWYRQSLGQGLEFLIYFQGNSAPDKSGLPSDRFSAERTGGSVSTLTIQRTQQEDSAVYLCASSLSGGNTEAFFGQGTRLTVV.

In its sample, this clone was seen a few times. CDR3 sequence: CASSTPGGQPTDTQYF. In DNA form, the CDR3 reads TGCGCCAGCAGCACCCCCGGGGGACAGCCCACAGATACGCAGTATTTT. J is TRBJ2-3 and V is TRBV5-1; D perhaps matches TRBD1 (7 bases). The CDR3 totals 16 residues. V was cut by 4 bases and J by 2 bases, with 17 bases left in between. Germline loops: CDR1 SGHRS, CDR2 YFSETQ.

A few counts support this clone. The chain recombines TRBV27 with TRBJ1-2; the D is unclear. There are 11 residues in the CDR3. V was pared by 8 bases and J by 4 bases, with 8 bases between. From germline, CDR1 is MNHEY and CDR2 SMNVEV (reference sequence). CDR3 nucleotides: TGTGCCAGCGGAAAGTCCTATGGCTACACCTTC. It specifies CASGKSYGYTF.

This clone has just a few counts. CDR3 DNA sequence: TGCGCCAGCAGCCAAGTGTGGGTGGCCGGGACTGAAGCTTTCTTT. Its protein product is CASSQVWVAGTEAFF. This chain uses TRBV4-3 with TRBJ1-1, with no clear D. CDR1 is LGHNA and CDR2 is YSLEER in the germline V gene. Between the trimmed V and J ends, which lost 1 base and 5 bases, there was a span of 14 bases. The CDR3 is 15 residues long.

There are a few counts of this clone. The rearrangement joins TRBV5-1 to TRBJ1-5; 7 bases map to TRBD1. The CDR3 runs to 14 residues. The V and J ends lost 5 bases and 5 bases, in that order; junction bases with no gene match: 7. Per the germline V gene, CDR1 is SGHRS and CDR2 is YFSETQ. The CDR3 loop is CASRRDSTYQPQHF. CDR3 bases: TGCGCCAGCAGACGGGACAGCACTTATCAGCCCCAGCATTTT. The whole variable domain, remainder taken from reference TRBV5-1 and TRBJ1-5, is KAGVTQTPRYLIKTRGQQVTLSCSPISGHRSVSWYQQTPGQGLQFLFEYFSETQRNKGNFPGRFSGRQFSNSRSEMNVSTLELGDSALYLCASRRDSTYQPQHFGDGTRLSIL.

This clone was seen more than once but under ten times. V gene TRBV6-1 combines with J gene TRBJ1-5; 9 bases are a match to TRBD1. CDR3 length: 15 residues. The junction had 6 bases not matched to a gene; V was cut back by 7 bases and J by 2 bases. Germline CDR1 reads MNHNS; CDR2 reads SASEGT. The CDR3 loop is CASTDRGYGNQPQHF. The CDR3 DNA reads as TGTGCCAGCACGGACAGGGGTTATGGCAATCAGCCCCAGCATTTT.

This clone was detected many times. The V and J genes are TRBV15 and TRBJ1-4; D is uncertain. The CDR3 has 14 residues. CDR1 is LNHNV, CDR2 YYDKDF, per germline (reference sequence). V lost 0 bases, J lost 7 bases, and 9 bases lay in between. CDR3 protein: CATSRDLVGEKLFF. In DNA, the CDR3 is TGTGCCACCAGCAGAGATTTGGTGGGTGAAAAACTGTTTTTT.

This clone was detected only a few times. The V and J genes are TRBV7-2 and TRBJ1-3, with TRBD1 as a possible D gene (5 bases). CDR3 length equals 16 residues. The V gene lost 4 bases and the J gene lost 0 bases, with 13 bases spanning the gap. Germline CDR1 reads SGHTA; CDR2 reads FQGNSA. The CDR3 region is CASSYQGGNSGNTIYF. For the CDR3, the DNA is TGTGCCAGCAGCTACCAGGGAGGGAACTCTGGAAACACCATATATTTT.

This clone showed up just a few times. The chain has TRBV29-1 and TRBJ1-1; D is unclear. Trimming removed 3 bases from V and 2 bases from J, with 10 bases in between. The CDR3 extends over 13 amino acids. The germline gives CDR1 SQVTM, CDR2 ANQGSEA. DNA for the CDR3: TGCAGCGTTGATGATAGAGTAAACACTGAAGCTTTCTTT. It encodes CSVDDRVNTEAFF.

This clone was seen more than once but under ten times. The chain couples TRBV5-1 to TRBJ2-5; D gene ambiguous. V lost 3 bases and J 2 bases, leaving 11 bases between the germline ends. Germline V gives CDR1 SGHRS, CDR2 YFSETQ. This CDR3 has 14 residues. CDR3 sequence reads: CASSSRLAQETQYF. In DNA, the CDR3 is TGCGCCAGCAGCTCCCGACTCGCGCAAGAGACCCAGTACTTC. Full variable domain (outside the CDR3, taken from reference TRBV5-1 and TRBJ2-5): KAGVTQTPRYLIKTRGQQVTLSCSPISGHRSVSWYQQTPGQGLQFLFEYFSETQRNKGNFPGRFSGRQFSNSRSEMNVSTLELGDSALYLCASSSRLAQETQYFGPGTRLLVL.

This clone was observed many times. This chain uses TRBV7-9 with TRBJ1-1; 7 nucleotides line up with TRBD1. Germline values: CDR1 SEHNR, CDR2 FQNEAQ (reference sequence). The CDR3 is 13 residues long. The CDR3 sequence is CGAGTELNTEAFF. The CDR3 DNA reads as TGTGGGGCCGGGACAGAACTGAACACTGAAGCTTTCTTT.